Below are 31 T cell receptor beta chains sequenced from a single sample in a study of monozygotic twins with inflammatory bowel disease (dated by TCRdb to the late 2010s). Receptor libraries were prepared by 5' RACE. This sample was sequenced with an Illumina HiSeq 2500. TCRdb reanalyzed the reads, keeping one entry per CDR3 protein sequence and omitting DNA. The sample has 350,000 to 400,000 distinct CDR3 sequences on record. The top ten constitute just over 2.5% of the sample. Sequenced sample: blood. The receptors were gathered from a human donor with ulcerative colitis or Crohn's disease, or a healthy co-twin of an affected twin (not recorded which).

This sequence joins TRBV27 and TRBJ2-2; absent DNA, TCRdb's TRBD2 call cannot be checked. The CDR3 is 19 residues long. Germline V gives CDR1 MNHEY, CDR2 SMNVEV (reference sequence). The CDR3: CASTHGGLAGGKNTGELFF.

The chain recombines TRBV4-1 with TRBJ2-3; with no DNA, the TCRdb D assignment of TRBD2 cannot be verified. The CDR3 consists of 17 residues. Germline V CDR1 and CDR2: MGHRA, YSYEKL. This chain's CDR3 is CASSRRIDAGGLRSQYF.

The chain carries TRBV3-1 and TRBJ2-3. Looked up from germline, CDR1 is LGHDT and CDR2 is YNNKEL (reference sequence). The CDR3 has 15 amino acids. The CDR3 protein is CASSHGSIPTDTQYF.

The rearrangement links TRBV4-2 to TRBJ1-2; the D call from TCRdb, TRBD1, cannot be confirmed without DNA. This CDR3 is built from 14 residues. CDR1 and CDR2 from the germline V gene are LGHNA and YNFKEQ. The CDR3 here is CASSHRTGAYGYTF.

This chain uses TRBV7-9 with TRBJ1-5. CDR3 length equals 12 residues. From germline, CDR1 is SEHNR and CDR2 FQNEAQ (reference sequence). CDR3 sequence: CASSPKGQPQHF.

The V gene is TRBV6-2 or TRBV6-3, the J gene TRBJ2-7; the TCRdb call, TRBD1, lacks DNA for checking. This CDR3 contains 14 residues. Germline V gives CDR1 MNHEY, CDR2 SVGEGT. The CDR3 spells CASAGTGRANEQYF.

The V gene is TRBV5-5, the J gene TRBJ2-5; TCRdb's D call, TRBD2, is unchecked because there is no DNA. CDR3 length: 15 residues. CDR1 is SGHKS and CDR2 is YYEKEE in the germline V gene (reference sequence). CDR3 amino acids: CASSLVAGYQETQYF.

This sequence joins TRBV19 and TRBJ2-1; TCRdb names TRBD2, which stays unverified in the absence of DNA. This CDR3 is 13 amino acids long. Germline-derived CDR1 and CDR2 are LNHDA and SQIVND (reference sequence). CDR3: CASSPGLAGGQFF.

V is TRBV20-1 and J is TRBJ2-7; lacking DNA, the TRBD1 call made by TCRdb goes unchecked. The CDR3 loop spans 14 amino acids. Looked up from germline, CDR1 is DFQATT and CDR2 is SNEGSKA (reference sequence). The CDR3 protein is CSASRTGGIDEQYF.

The chain combines TRBV11-2 with TRBJ1-6; TCRdb's D gene call, TRBD1, goes unchecked for lack of DNA. The germline gives CDR1 SGHAT, CDR2 FQNNGV. The CDR3 is made up of 16 amino acids. CDR3 region: CASSPNGDGYNSHLHF.

This chain links TRBV5-1 with TRBJ2-3; as DNA is missing, the TRBD2 call by TCRdb cannot be tested. The CDR3 runs to 15 residues. The germline V gene has CDR1 SGHRS and CDR2 YFSETQ. CDR3 region: CASSYSLADTDTQYF.

V and J are TRBV19 and TRBJ2-1; the D gene TCRdb calls, TRBD1, cannot be checked with no DNA. Looked up from germline, CDR1 is LNHDA and CDR2 is SQIVND (reference sequence). This CDR3 has 18 residues. CDR3 protein: CASSIPALNGRSYNEQFF.

This chain links TRBV5-1 with TRBJ2-7; TCRdb calls TRBD1, which cannot be checked without DNA. This CDR3 is 14 amino acids long. CDR1 SGHRS and CDR2 YFSETQ come from the germline V gene. This CDR3 reads CASSLLGTDYEQYF.

V gene TRBV4-2 combines with J gene TRBJ2-3; with no DNA, the TCRdb D assignment of TRBD1 cannot be verified. The germline CDR1 and CDR2 sequences are LGHNA and YNFKEQ. CDR3 size: 15 residues. CDR3 region: CASSQDRRDTDTQYF.

V is TRBV10-2 and J is TRBJ2-7; TCRdb indicates TRBD2, and absent DNA this call remains unverified. The germline V gene encodes CDR1 WSHSY and CDR2 SAAADI. The CDR3 is 16 amino acids. CDR3 protein: CATDQGLVRGRDEQYF.

CDR3 in amino acids: CSAGTGGDFNEQYF. The chain joins TRBV20-1 to TRBJ2-7; TCRdb names TRBD1, which stays unverified in the absence of DNA. Germline CDR1 and CDR2: DFQATT and SNEGSKA (reference sequence). The CDR3 is made up of 14 amino acids.

V gene TRBV24-1 combines with J gene TRBJ1-1; TCRdb designates TRBD1, a call that cannot be tested without DNA. The CDR3 totals 15 residues. Per the germline V gene, CDR1 is KGHDR and CDR2 is SFDVKD. The CDR3 sequence: CATSDPRRGNTEAFF.

The rearrangement joins TRBV4-2 to TRBJ2-1; TCRdb's assignment of TRBD1 cannot be checked, as there is no DNA. This CDR3 has 17 residues. From germline, CDR1 is LGHNA and CDR2 YNFKEQ. CDR3 protein: CASSQEDRGLPYNEQFF.

The chain links TRBV5-1 to TRBJ2-1; TCRdb selects TRBD2, and the lack of DNA leaves this call unchecked. Germline V gene lookup returns CDR1 SGHRS and CDR2 YFSETQ. The CDR3 has 15 amino acids. CDR3 region: CASSLGLAEYNEQFF.

This sequence joins TRBV20-1 and TRBJ1-2; the D gene TCRdb calls, TRBD1, cannot be checked with no DNA. The CDR3 covers 14 residues. Germline CDR1 reads DFQATT; CDR2 reads SNEGSKA (reference sequence). This chain's CDR3 is CSAPDRTGDYGYTF.

The chain uses TRBV5-1 and TRBJ1-3; lacking DNA, the TRBD1 call made by TCRdb goes unchecked. This CDR3 is 17 amino acids long. Germline-derived CDR1 and CDR2 are SGHRS and YFSETQ. The CDR3 sequence: CASSLATAPYSGNTIYF.

The V and J genes are TRBV7-9 and TRBJ2-7. Per germline, CDR1 SEHNR and CDR2 FQNEAQ (reference sequence). This CDR3 has 17 residues. The CDR3 sequence is CASSSTPRRGSSYEQYF.

The chain is built from TRBV5-1 and TRBJ2-2; TCRdb lists TRBD1, though no DNA is available to test this call. Germline values: CDR1 SGHRS, CDR2 YFSETQ. The CDR3 totals 14 residues. CDR3 amino acids: CASSPGRNTGELFF.

The chain recombines TRBV9 with TRBJ2-1; the D call from TCRdb, TRBD2, cannot be confirmed without DNA. Germline V gene data show CDR1 as SGDLS and CDR2 as YYNGEE. The CDR3 consists of 16 residues. The CDR3 spells CASTSKEGGGYNEQFF.

The CDR3 reads CASGQGQVLGTEAFF. The chain recombines TRBV4-1 with TRBJ1-1. CDR1 is MGHRA, CDR2 YSYEKL, per germline. This CDR3 spans 15 amino acids.

The chain joins TRBV5-1 to TRBJ1-2. CDR3 length: 13 amino acids. Germline lookup yields CDR1 SGHRS and CDR2 YFSETQ. CDR3 loop: CASRWTVNYGYTF.

The chain uses TRBV21-1 and TRBJ2-7; the TCRdb call, TRBD1, lacks DNA for checking. TRBV21-1 is labeled a pseudogene. The CDR3 is made up of 17 amino acids. CDR3 sequence reads: CASSKDWVGGRVYEQYF.

The V and J genes are TRBV3-1 and TRBJ2-1. In germline, CDR1 is LGHDT, CDR2 YNNKEL (reference sequence). The length of the CDR3 is 14 residues. This CDR3 is CASSQDRGYNEQFF.

The CDR3 is CASSPHRGGRSYGYTF. This chain connects TRBV28 to TRBJ1-2; TCRdb indicates TRBD1, and absent DNA this call remains unverified. Germline CDR1 reads MDHEN; CDR2 reads SYDVKM. The CDR3 has 16 amino acids.

The chain recombines TRBV20-1 with TRBJ2-3; without DNA, the TCRdb call of TRBD1 cannot be checked. Per germline, CDR1 DFQATT and CDR2 SNEGSKA (reference sequence). The CDR3 is made up of 17 amino acids. The CDR3 sequence: CSAAPRGRGARTDTQYF.

The chain carries TRBV5-1 and TRBJ2-1; as DNA is missing, the TRBD1 call by TCRdb cannot be tested. Germline CDR1 reads SGHRS; CDR2 reads YFSETQ. The CDR3 has 16 amino acids. The CDR3 here is CASTNLPGGGFDEQFF.